This is a list of T cell receptor beta chains from one sample in a study of T cells in localized non-small cell lung cancer. Measured with immunoSEQ multiplex PCR; TCRdb has only the in-frame clones, and not every one. The data contain 60,000 to 75,000 clones, roughly 76% of them singletons. Material: PBMCs, obtained before any cancer treatment. The origin of the receptors is a man between 40 and 70 years old with stage II lung adenocarcinoma. CDR3s include the opening cysteine and the closing phenylalanine or tryptophan. Each record gives: J gene, V gene, clone size, D gene, CDR3 DNA, CDR3 protein. The D gene is left open where the match is weak. Size tells how often a clone was seen (once, few, many) or the class of an expanded clone, and some rows leave it out.

J: TRBJ2-2; V: TRBV5-4; size: NA; D: NA; DNA: TGTGCCAGCAGCTTGGCAGCCGGGGAGCTGTTTTTT; CDR3: CASSLAAGELFF
J: TRBJ2-1; V: TRBV6-1; size: NA; D: NA; DNA: TGTGCCAGCGTTGGGCGGATCTCCTACAATGAGCAGTTCTTC; CDR3: CASVGRISYNEQFF
J: TRBJ1-5; V: TRBV6-1; size: NA; D: TRBD1; DNA: TGTGCCAGCAGTGAAAGGGGACAGGGCAATCAGCCCCAGCATTTT; CDR3: CASSERGQGNQPQHF
J: TRBJ2-7; V: TRBV5-5; size: once; D: TRBD2; DNA: TGTGCCACCGGGGAGGCTAGCGGGAGCGAGCAGTACTTC; CDR3: CATGEASGSEQYF
J: TRBJ2-2; V: TRBV27; size: NA; D: NA; DNA: TGTGCCAGCAGTTTGGAGGGGATTTACACCGGGGAGCTGTTTTTT; CDR3: CASSLEGIYTGELFF
J: TRBJ2-1; V: TRBV4-2; size: NA; D: NA; DNA: TGTGCCAGCAGCCAAGAGAGGGCAGGTGAGCAGTTCTTC; CDR3: CASSQERAGEQFF
J: TRBJ2-3; V: TRBV7-8; size: NA; D: NA; DNA: TGTGCCAGCAGCGGAGGGGTAGATACGCAGTATTTT; CDR3: CASSGGVDTQYF
J: TRBJ2-2; V: TRBV18; size: NA; D: TRBD2; DNA: TGTGCCAGCTCGCTAAACGCCGGGACTAGCAGCACCGGGGAGCTGTTTTTT; CDR3: CASSLNAGTSSTGELFF
J: TRBJ2-7; V: TRBV30; size: few; D: TRBD1; DNA: TGTGCCTGGATGGGACAGGGGATCTACGAGCAGTACTTC; CDR3: CAWMGQGIYEQYF
J: TRBJ1-5; V: TRBV19; size: NA; D: NA; DNA: TGTGCCAGTAGTATCATGGGGAGCAATCAGCCCCAGCATTTT; CDR3: CASSIMGSNQPQHF
J: TRBJ1-1; V: TRBV27; size: NA; D: NA; DNA: TGTGCCAGCAGTTCAGGGGCAATGAACACTGAAGCTTTCTTT; CDR3: CASSSGAMNTEAFF
J: TRBJ2-5; V: TRBV5-4; size: NA; D: TRBD2; DNA: TGTGCCAGCAGCCACGGGACTACCCGACCGGAGACCCAGTACTTC; CDR3: CASSHGTTRPETQYF
J: TRBJ1-4; V: TRBV6-1; size: NA; D: NA; DNA: TGTGCCAGCAGTCCCGGACGGACTAATGAAAAACTGTTTTTT; CDR3: CASSPGRTNEKLFF
J: TRBJ2-5; V: TRBV19; size: NA; D: TRBD1; DNA: TGTGCCAGTAGTAGAGACAGGGTGGAGACCCAGTACTTC; CDR3: CASSRDRVETQYF
J: TRBJ2-7; V: TRBV5-4; size: NA; D: TRBD1; DNA: TGTGCCAGCAGCCAGCTTGGGGACAGGGGACACGAGCAGTACTTC; CDR3: CASSQLGDRGHEQYF
J: TRBJ2-2; V: TRBV5-4; size: NA; D: NA; DNA: TGTGCCAGCAGCCCCGAGGCGGGACGGATAACCGGGGAGCTGTTTTTT; CDR3: CASSPEAGRITGELFF
J: TRBJ2-2; V: TRBV5-1; size: NA; D: NA; DNA: TGCGCCAGCAGCTCCCGGGACTTCAACACCGGGGAGCTGTTTTTT; CDR3: CASSSRDFNTGELFF
J: TRBJ1-2; V: TRBV5-8; size: NA; D: NA; DNA: TGTGCCAGCAGCTTAAAAGGGACCCACCATGGCTACACCTTC; CDR3: CASSLKGTHHGYTF
J: TRBJ2-1; V: TRBV19; size: NA; D: NA; DNA: TGTGCCAGTAGTATAGATCAGGGTAATGAGCAGTTCTTC; CDR3: CASSIDQGNEQFF
J: TRBJ1-1; V: TRBV7-2; size: NA; D: NA; DNA: TGTGCCAGCAGCTCCAGGGTCACTGAAGCTTTCTTT; CDR3: CASSSRVTEAFF
J: TRBJ2-7; V: TRBV10-3; size: NA; D: NA; DNA: TGTGCCTCCCAGACGTTATCCTACGAGCAGTACTTC; CDR3: CASQTLSYEQYF
J: TRBJ1-2; V: TRBV5-4; size: NA; D: TRBD1; DNA: TGTGCCAGCAGCCCGGGGGGACAGGGTAACTATGGCTACACCTTC; CDR3: CASSPGGQGNYGYTF
J: TRBJ1-5; V: TRBV7-2; size: NA; D: TRBD1; DNA: TGTGCCAGCAGCTTAGTTACAGGGGGCCTTCAGCCCCAGCATTTT; CDR3: CASSLVTGGLQPQHF
J: TRBJ2-1; V: TRBV12-5; size: NA; D: NA; DNA: TGTGCTAGTGGTTTGGTGGGTAGCGGATACTCCTACAATGAGCAGTTCTTC; CDR3: CASGLVGSGYSYNEQFF